The 11 T cell receptor beta chains below were found in one sample sequenced in a study of shared clonotypes between healthy human individuals. Measured with immunoSEQ multiplex PCR; TCRdb has only the in-frame clones, and not every one. The repertoire consists of about 610,000 clones, with roughly 97% occurring once and the leading ten covering approximately 0.057%. Input material: naive CD4+ T cells sorted from blood. Specified subset: CD45RA+ positively selected. These receptors were taken from a woman younger than 45 in good health.

V and J are TRBV4-1 and TRBJ2-5; TRBD2 matches 10 bases. J lost 5 bases, V lost 3 bases, and 9 bases had no gene match. The CDR3 extends over 16 amino acids. Germline V CDR1 and CDR2: MGHRA, YSYEKL. The CDR3 sequence: CASSQALAGVGETQYF. The CDR3 bases are TGCGCCAGCAGCCAGGCCCTAGCGGGAGTGGGGGAGACCCAGTACTTC.

This clone has a single count. This rearrangement joins TRBV7-6 to TRBJ2-2; tentatively, D is TRBD1 (5 bases). The CDR3 has 15 amino acids. Looked up from germline, CDR1 is SGHVS and CDR2 is FNYEAQ. V was shortened by 0 bases and J by 4 bases, with 9 bases between the two germline ends. CDR3 coding DNA: TGTGCCAGCAGCTTAGCTAGGGGAACCACCGGGGAGCTGTTTTTT. Its protein product is CASSLARGTTGELFF.

This rearrangement joins TRBV28 to TRBJ1-4, with D unclear. This CDR3 is built from 14 residues. V lost 2 bases, J lost 7 bases, and 11 bases lay in between. Germline CDR1 is MDHEN and CDR2 is SYDVKM. The chain's CDR3 is CASSLRHLVEKLFF. As DNA, the CDR3 is TGTGCCAGCAGTTTAAGGCACCTTGTTGAAAAACTGTTTTTT.

DNA of the CDR3: TGCGCCAGCAGCTTGGGGGACAGGTTTTTCTCCTACGAGCAGTACTTC. Translating it yields CASSLGDRFFSYEQYF. The chain links TRBV5-1 to TRBJ2-7, with 8 bases matching TRBD1. Germline CDR1 is SGHRS and CDR2 is YFSETQ. V shed 0 bases and J 0 bases; nucleotides not matched to a gene: 5. This CDR3 contains 16 residues.

DNA for the CDR3: TGTGCCAGCAGCCCTACTACCTCCGATCAGCCCCAGCATTTT. Translated: CASSPTTSDQPQHF. V and J are TRBV28 and TRBJ1-5; D unresolved. Trimming took off 6 bases at V and 5 bases at J, with 14 bases between the two ends. The CDR3 extends over 14 amino acids. Per germline, CDR1 MDHEN and CDR2 SYDVKM.

This clone was seen just once. Within the sample, other DNA sequences also encode this same CDR3. CDR3 DNA: TGTGCCAGCAGCCTTTACAATGAGCAGTTCTTC. It translates to CASSLYNEQFF. The chain employs TRBV28 and TRBJ2-1; D is unresolved. The germline V gene encodes CDR1 MDHEN and CDR2 SYDVKM. V lost 6 bases, J lost 4 bases, and 4 bases lay in between. The CDR3 contains 11 residues.

This clone was recorded once. The chain carries TRBV7-8 and TRBJ2-7; D not resolved. The V and J ends lost 5 bases and 4 bases respectively, with 6 bases between them. The CDR3 has 11 amino acids. Germline values: CDR1 SGHVS, CDR2 FQNEAQ. CDR3 sequence (DNA): TGTGCCAGCAGCCTTTGGTACGAGCAGTACTTC. Translating gives CASSLWYEQYF.

The V and J genes are TRBV19 and TRBJ1-4; D remains ambiguous. CDR3 length: 15 amino acids. V was shortened by 7 bases and J by 8 bases, with 20 bases between the two germline ends. Per germline, CDR1 LNHDA and CDR2 SQIVND (reference sequence). DNA of the CDR3: TGTGCCAGTACCCTCCGTGGGCCAGAAGGCGAAAAACTGTTTTTT. Translation gives CASTLRGPEGEKLFF.

The J gene is TRBJ1-3, the V gene TRBV5-1; 7 positions agree with TRBD1. CDR1 is SGHRS and CDR2 is YFSETQ in the germline V gene. The ends lost 3 bases at V and 4 bases at J; junction bases unmatched: 7. The CDR3 has 15 amino acids. The CDR3 is CASSSEGGRGNTIYF. Here the CDR3 DNA reads TGCGCCAGCAGCTCCGAAGGGGGCCGCGGAAACACCATATATTTT.

The rearrangement joins TRBV7-9 to TRBJ1-1; D remains ambiguous. Germline values: CDR1 SEHNR, CDR2 FQNEAQ (reference sequence). The CDR3 loop spans 14 amino acids. Deletions cut 3 bases from V and 0 bases from J, with 8 bases between. CDR3 sequence: CASSLSHLNTEAFF. The CDR3 nucleotides are TGTGCCAGCAGCTTGTCCCATTTGAACACTGAAGCTTTCTTT.

The chain uses TRBV6-1 and TRBJ2-7; 8 bases agree with TRBD1. This CDR3 is built from 14 residues. V was clipped by 8 bases and J by 1 base; unmatched bases: 7. Germline lookup yields CDR1 MNHNS and CDR2 SASEGT. CDR3 sequence: CASLARQGSYEQYF. The CDR3, as DNA: TGTGCCAGCCTTGCGAGACAGGGGTCCTACGAGCAGTACTTC.